Described below is a single T cell receptor (beta chain) sequence and its context. The antigen remains unidentified. Sequencing of TCR beta covered CD8+ and CD4+ T cells obtained from blood. With random hexamers, reverse transcription was performed on about 0.5 to 1 ug of RNA. MiXCR, run by TCRdb on the immunoSEQ multiplex PCR reads, gives a single entry per CDR3 protein. The table has under 250,000 distinct CDR3 sequences, approximately 94% seen once. These data are taken from a study of CD8 T cells in Susac syndrome. Study information: At blood draw, Susac syndrome patients were therapy-naive, on corticosteroids, or on intravenous immunoglobulin alone.

Study results and caveats: In Susac syndrome, CD4+ T cell repertoires lacked any clonal expansion.

The sequenced sample consisted of CD4+ T cells from PBMCs. This clonotype was obtained from a human donor with Susac syndrome.

CDR3 nucleotide sequence: TGTGCCAGCAGTCGAGATACAACCGGAGCTTTCTTT. As protein: CASSRDTTGAFF. V gene TRBV6-6 combines with J gene TRBJ1-1; D uncertain. This CDR3 spans 12 amino acids. V lost 5 bases and J 10 bases, leaving 14 bases between the germline ends. The germline CDR1 and CDR2 sequences are MNHNY and SVGAGI (reference sequence).